This T cell receptor (beta chain) was sequenced for a study of T cell clonality in common variable immunodeficiency. This clone came up a few times. The sequence runs out 3 residues before the end of the CDR3; the remainder is reconstructed from the germline J gene. CDR1 is LNHDA and CDR2 is SQIVND in the germline V gene (reference sequence). The CDR3 is 15 amino acids. Profiled with immunoSEQ multiplex PCR; TCRdb holds only in-frame clones, not every one. The sample yields under 50,000 clones, without any singletons. Material for sequencing was peripheral blood mononuclear cells. The genes are TRBV19 and TRBJ2-4; possibly TRBD1 for D (6 bases). The sequence derives from a person aged 18 to 70 in good health. CDR3 amino acids: CASSIELQGPYGQYF. The CDR3 bases that were read are TGTGCCAGTAGTATAGAGTTACAGGGACCGTATGGT. Using reference TRBV19 and TRBJ2-4 for the parts outside the CDR3, the full variable domain is DGGITQSPKYLFRKEGQNVTLSCEQNLNHDAMYWYRQDPGQGLRLIYYSQIVNDFQKGDIAEGYSVSREKKESFPLTVTSAQKNPTAFYLCASSIELQGPYGQYFGAGTRLSVL.